This T cell receptor beta chain derives from a study of lymphopenia after photon versus proton radiotherapy (dated by TCRdb to between 2019 and 2020). Notes on the research overall: In patients with gastrointestinal tumors who developed high-grade lymphopenia, the study compared the immunological effects of photon radiation therapy with those of proton radiation therapy. The goal of the study was to characterize the differences between the two radiation modalities in how they affect the immune system. The cohort comprised about 20 patients with gastrointestinal tumors who received either photon or proton therapy and then developed lymphopenia. Broader findings and caveats from the paper: The survival association was assessed only in patients who died, and the authors presented better survival with proton therapy as a possibility rather than a demonstrated result. During treatment, patients who received proton therapy stayed relatively stable, whereas patients who received photon therapy lost naive T cells and TCR diversity and gained effector/memory populations. Among patients across the cohort who died, overall survival time showed an inverse correlation with a larger post-nadir drop in TCR diversity. After the lymphocyte count nadir, repertoires from photon-treated patients showed oligoclonal expansion, particularly of CD8+ Temra cells, and this expansion drove the decline in diversity.

Points on this clone: This receptor's antigen is unknown. There are no base qualities to consult, and no much larger clone falls within one base.

The library was obtained by the immunoSEQ multiplex PCR assay. Alongside multiparametric flow cytometry, deep sequencing of rearranged TCR beta loci was used to profile the T cell repertoires. This immuneACCESS table, as held by TCRdb, lists in-frame sequences with V and J called but not all clones. Of the missing ones, under half trace to an unresolved V gene in checked studies; the others have no known cause. The sample includes over 50,000 clones, with around 86% observed a single time. The leading ten clones occupy about 2.5% of the sample. The TCR was taken from a man in his forties with gastric cancer. The sample consisted of peripheral blood, taken from a patient treated with photon-based radiotherapy.

For the CDR3, the sequence is CASGGPPPLGTEAFF. In nucleotides, the sequence is TGTGCCAGCGGGGGTCCCCCGCCGTTGGGCACTGAAGCTTTCTTT. The chain uses TRBV19 and TRBJ1-1, with a tentative D gene TRBD1 over 5 matching bases. The germline V gene (reference sequence) gives CDR1 as LNHDA and CDR2 as SQIVND. V and J are truncated by 9 bases and 4 bases respectively, leaving an intervening sequence of 21 bases. Measured from the cysteine to the phenylalanine, the CDR3 is 15 residues long. Just CDR3 DNA is preserved here, 45 bases in frame from base 1. The entire variable domain, with the stretches around the CDR3 drawn from the reference TRBV19 and TRBJ1-1 proteins, is DGGITQSPKYLFRKEGQNVTLSCEQNLNHDAMYWYRQDPGQGLRLIYYSQIVNDFQKGDIAEGYSVSREKKESFPLTVTSAQKNPTAFYLCASGGPPPLGTEAFFGQGTRLTVV.